The T cell receptor beta chain described here comes from a study of CD8+ T cells in alopecia areata (dated by TCRdb to 2017 to 2018). Concerning the study at large: Treated patients were enrolled in an open-label pilot trial of oral tofacitinib, 5 to 10 mg twice daily, for moderate-to-severe alopecia areata. Tofacitinib was administered for 6 to 18 months, and 6 months of follow-up off drug were then conducted to assess delayed response and recurrence. To study T cell clonal expansion in alopecia areata, the researchers applied high-throughput TCRbeta sequencing to both the C3H/HeJ mouse model and human patients. Human TCRbeta sequencing covered scalp tissue and sorted CD4+ and CD8+ peripheral blood T cells from patchy and totalis/universalis alopecia areata patients and healthy controls. Patients on tofacitinib were biopsied at baseline and after 4 and 24 weeks of treatment, and several of the patients also had a later scalp biopsy. Clonality in the scalp was compared among normal scalp (n=4), patchy alopecia areata scalp (n=8), and alopecia totalis/universalis scalp (n=8). RNA came from the PAXgene miRNA kit for fixed scalp, the miRNeasy kit for PBMCs, and the RNeasy kit for mouse skin. TCRbeta CDR3 regions were amplified by immunoSEQ multiplex PCR using 35 Vbeta forward and 13 Jbeta reverse primers.

V ends up 2 bases short and J 8 bases short, with an unmatched junction base count of 12. The CDR3 runs 16 amino acids, cysteine and phenylalanine included. Only CDR3 DNA is held: 48 bases, read in frame from base 1. The germline V gene (reference sequence) gives CDR1 as LNHNV and CDR2 as YYDKDF. The method behind the library was the immunoSEQ multiplex PCR assay. To provide template for TCR sequencing, every sample had RNA extracted and reverse transcribed into cDNA. First-strand cDNA was synthesized using SuperScript III with a 2:1 mix of oligo-dT and random hexamers. Amplification bias was assessed with a synthetic immune receptor repertoire, and residual bias was removed computationally. Per the original workflow: After raw reads were preprocessed to remove errors, the CDR3 was defined following IMGT conventions as running from the conserved cysteine to phenylalanine. Clonality was computed by normalizing Shannon entropy by log2 of the number of productive unique TCRs and subtracting the result from 1. Scalp TCRbeta sequences were cross-referenced with sorted blood CD4 and CD8 repertoires so that the CD4 or CD8 identity of scalp clones could be inferred. The clones in this table, taken by TCRdb from immuneACCESS, are in-frame only. Not every clone is retained; where verified, under half of the shortfall comes from an unresolved V gene, and the cause of the rest is unknown. Clone size and V and J calls were adopted from that table, with D and trimming inferred from the DNA. For this sample the table gives about 200,000 clones, of which around three fifths were detected only once. Under 0.5% of the sample is in the top ten clones.

As concerns this clone: Its target antigen remains unknown. The input lacks base qualities; no much larger clone sits a single base away.

This sample's time point label indicates: baseline before oral tofacitinib. Lesional scalp punch biopsies and peripheral blood were obtained from alopecia areata patients. PBMCs were separated by density centrifugation and stained for CD3, CD4 and CD8, after which CD4+ and CD8+ T cells were sorted on a FACSAria. Overall results and qualifications from the work: Compared with normal scalp, lesional scalp had higher clonality and more expanded CD8+ clones, particularly in alopecia totalis/universalis, a pattern that suggests antigenic drive. Unlike mouse skin, where gammadelta T cells dominate, normal human skin contains resident alphabeta T cells that get sequenced too, which complicates analysis of the scalp TCR repertoire. Compared with mice, TCR sequences shared between patients were less clear, possibly partly because of HLA diversity across the patient population.

The rearranged chain carries TRBV15 and TRBJ2-1; a stretch of 7 junction bases matches TRBD2. Specimen: CD4+ T cells sorted from blood, collected at week 0. The clonotype was recovered from a human donor with alopecia areata. The sequence in DNA is TGTGCCACCAGCAGATCGGGCGGGGGACCCTTCGATGAGCAGTTCTTC. It is translated as CATSRSGGGPFDEQFF.